This T cell receptor (beta chain) was recovered during a study of CD8 T cells in Susac syndrome. The CDR3 totals 14 residues. Trimming at V came to 3 bases and at J to 7 bases, leaving 8 bases not matched to a gene. The germline gives CDR1 DFQATT, CDR2 SNEGSKA (reference sequence). The RNA input was roughly 0.45 to 1 ug, and it was reverse transcribed with random hexamers. The authors amplified TCR beta CDR3 across 54 Vbeta and 13 Jbeta using immunoSEQ multiplex PCR. TCRdb independently ran MiXCR on the immunoSEQ multiplex PCR reads; one entry per CDR3 protein. This table holds 150,000 to 200,000 distinct CDR3 sequences, 94% found once. The table lists this clonotype with a count of one.

V is TRBV20-1 and J is TRBJ2-2, with 7 bases lining up with TRBD1. Sequencing was done on a sample of CD4+ T cells from PBMCs. This receptor was taken from a human donor with multiple sclerosis. This CDR3 reads CSARDRGLGGELFF. CDR3 nucleotide sequence: TGCAGTGCTAGGGATAGGGGGCTAGGCGGGGAGCTGTTTTTT.